A selection of T cell receptor beta chains follows, all from one sample in a study of beta chain features in type 1 diabetes. TCRdb's table, derived via immunoSEQ multiplex PCR, lists solely in-frame clones and lacks some. Of 60,000 to 75,000 clones listed, around 49% are singletons. Sequencing was performed on central memory CD4+ T cells from blood. All receptors come from a man under 40 with type 1 diabetes. Each CDR3 is given with its conserved first and last residue. The D gene is left open where the match is weak. The size entry is marked missing in some rows and otherwise reads once, few, many or a size class.

J gene | clone size | V gene | D gene | CDR3 DNA | CDR3 protein
TRBJ2-1 | few | TRBV29-1 | TRBD1 | TGCAGCGTTGAGGCAGTCAGGGGGTACAATGAGCAGTTCTTC | CSVEAVRGYNEQFF
TRBJ2-1 | few | TRBV4-2 | NA | TGTGCCAGCAGCCAAGATACCGGGAGCTCCTACAATGAGCAGTTCTTC | CASSQDTGSSYNEQFF
TRBJ2-7 | NA | TRBV5-4 | NA | TGTGCCAGCAGCTTGGGCCAGGGCTCCTACGAGCAGTACTTC | CASSLGQGSYEQYF
TRBJ1-1 | NA | TRBV5-6 | NA | TGTGCCAGCAGCGGACAGCAGTACACTGAAGCTTTCTTT | CASSGQQYTEAFF
TRBJ1-1 | once | TRBV30 | NA | TGTGCCTGGAGTGTACGAGGGACTGAAGCTTTCTTT | CAWSVRGTEAFF
TRBJ2-2 | NA | TRBV6-1 | NA | TGTGCCAGCAGTGACAGGGGAAGAGGAAACACCGGGGAGCTGTTTTTT | CASSDRGRGNTGELFF
TRBJ1-2 | NA | TRBV6-5 | TRBD1 | TGTGCCAGCGGGCCTCGACAGGGGGCCGGCTATGGCTACACCTTC | CASGPRQGAGYGYTF
TRBJ2-2 | few | TRBV29-1 | NA | TGCAGCGTTGGACGACAGCCGAACACCGGGGAGCTGTTTTTT | CSVGRQPNTGELFF
TRBJ1-5 | NA | TRBV30 | TRBD1 | TGTGCCTGGACCCCTGGGACAGAAATTTATAGCAATCAGCCCCAGCATTTT | CAWTPGTEIYSNQPQHF
TRBJ2-7 | NA | TRBV27 | NA | TGTGCCAGCGGCCCACCAATCCGCGAGCAGTACTTC | CASGPPIREQYF
TRBJ2-2 | NA | TRBV15 | NA | TGTGCCACCAGCAGAATGGCAGGTGTTAACACCGGGGAGCTGTTTTTT | CATSRMAGVNTGELFF
TRBJ1-2 | NA | TRBV5-8 | NA | TGTGCCAGCAGCCCGGGTTGGGGCTACACCTTC | CASSPGWGYTF
TRBJ2-4 | NA | TRBV2 | NA | TGTGCCAGCAGTGAGTCGGGGAATGGCATTCAGTACTTC | CASSESGNGIQYF
TRBJ2-3 | NA | TRBV5-4 | NA | TGTGCCAGCAGCTCCGTCGCTAGATCCACAGATACGCAGTATTTT | CASSSVARSTDTQYF
TRBJ2-3 | NA | TRBV6-1 | TRBD1 | TGTGCCAGCAGCCAACAGGGGACAGATACGCAGTATTTT | CASSQQGTDTQYF
TRBJ2-7 | few | TRBV5-1 | NA | TGCGCCAGCAGCTTGACAGGGCAAAAGGAAGGCGAGCAGTACTTC | CASSLTGQKEGEQYF
TRBJ2-7 | few | TRBV5-6 | NA | TGTGCCAGCAGCCGAAGACAGGAACGAGCCTACGAGCAGTACTTC | CASSRRQERAYEQYF
TRBJ2-1 | NA | TRBV5-5 | NA | TGTGCCAGCAGCTTAGCTGCCCAATTCTACAATGAGCAGTTCTTC | CASSLAAQFYNEQFF
TRBJ2-1 | NA | TRBV4-1 | TRBD2 | TGCGCCAGCAGCCAAGTGGGAGGGCGAAGGAATGAGCAGTTCTTC | CASSQVGGRRNEQFF
TRBJ1-5 | few | TRBV5-5 | NA | TGTGCCAGCAGCTTAAGTGAGGTTAATCAGCCCCAGCATTTT | CASSLSEVNQPQHF
TRBJ1-5 | NA | TRBV2 | TRBD1 | TGTGCCAGCAGTAGGGACAGGGGGGCGGGTCAGCCCCAGCATTTT | CASSRDRGAGQPQHF
TRBJ1-2 | NA | TRBV30 | NA | TGTGCCTGGATTGAGGGCAACTATGGCTACACCTTC | CAWIEGNYGYTF
TRBJ1-1 | NA | TRBV2 | NA | TGTGCCAGCAGCCTTCTGGGGGGTTCTGAAGCTTTCTTT | CASSLLGGSEAFF
TRBJ1-1 | NA | TRBV2 | TRBD1 | TGTGCCAGCAGACCCATGACAGGGTACACTGAAGCTTTCTTT | CASRPMTGYTEAFF
TRBJ2-2 | few | TRBV10-3 | TRBD1 | TGTGCCACCTCGACCGGGACAGGGATTCCCGGGGAGCTGTTTTTT | CATSTGTGIPGELFF
TRBJ2-7 | NA | TRBV7-9 | TRBD1 | TGTGCCAGCAGCCGGACCGGGACAGGCCACTACGAGCAGTACTTC | CASSRTGTGHYEQYF
TRBJ1-1 | NA | TRBV7-9 | TRBD1 | TGTGCCAGCAGCCTAAACAGGGGGCGCGGGGACACTGAAGCTTTCTTT | CASSLNRGRGDTEAFF
TRBJ2-5 | once | TRBV2 | NA | TGTGCCAGCAGTGTCGATGAGGTTCAAGAGACCCAGTACTTC | CASSVDEVQETQYF
TRBJ2-3 | few | TRBV19 | NA | TGTGCCAGTAGTAAGGAGGGGTCCGGCACAGATACGCAGTATTTT | CASSKEGSGTDTQYF
TRBJ2-1 | NA | TRBV7-9 | NA | TGTGCCAGCTTAGGCGGGGAGGGGGGCTACAATGAGCAGTTCTTC | CASLGGEGGYNEQFF
TRBJ2-1 | NA | TRBV5-6 | TRBD2 | TGTGCCAGCAGCTCCCTAGCGGGAGGGCTTTACAATGAGCAGTTCTTC | CASSSLAGGLYNEQFF
TRBJ1-1 | NA | TRBV6-6 | NA | TGTGCCAGCTTCACGTTCGGGACTGAAGCTTTCTTT | CASFTFGTEAFF
TRBJ1-4 | few | TRBV11-2 | NA | TGTGCCAGCAGCTTCCGGACAATCAACCCCGAAAAACTGTTTTTT | CASSFRTINPEKLFF
TRBJ1-1 | NA | TRBV19 | NA | TGTGCCAGTAGTATAAGAGGAGACAGCACTGAAGCTTTCTTT | CASSIRGDSTEAFF
TRBJ2-2 | NA | TRBV5-1 | NA | TGCGCCAGCAGCTTGGGAGACACCGGGGAGCTGTTTTTT | CASSLGDTGELFF
TRBJ2-7 | NA | TRBV19 | NA | TGTGCCAGTAGTATTTCGAGGGCGGTCTACGAGCAGTACTTC | CASSISRAVYEQYF
TRBJ1-2 | NA | TRBV5-1 | NA | TGCGCCAGCAGCTTGGGGCAGGATCGTGGCTACACCTTC | CASSLGQDRGYTF
TRBJ2-7 | NA | TRBV2 | NA | TGTGCCAGCAGTGAATCGTGGGCCGGCGAGCAGTACTTC | CASSESWAGEQYF
TRBJ2-6 | NA | TRBV7-9 | TRBD1 | TGTGCCAGCAGCCATAGCGACAGGGGAGCTGGGGCCAACGTCCTGACTTTC | CASSHSDRGAGANVLTF
TRBJ2-5 | NA | TRBV5-1 | NA | TGCGCCAGCAGAAATGGGGCTCCCACAGGGACAGAGACCCAGTACTTC | CASRNGAPTGTETQYF
TRBJ2-7 | NA | TRBV11-2 | TRBD1 | TGTGCCAGCAGCCGACCGGGACAGGGGGCCTCCTACGAGCAGTACTTC | CASSRPGQGASYEQYF
TRBJ1-2 | once | TRBV6-1 | TRBD1 | TGTGCCAGCAGTCCGCCGGGACAGGCTAGTCCCTTC | CASSPPGQASPF
TRBJ1-4 | once | TRBV6-1 | TRBD1 | TGTGCCAGCAGCAAGAACAGGGGGCAGTATGAAAAACTGTTTTTT | CASSKNRGQYEKLFF
TRBJ1-1 | NA | TRBV14 | TRBD1 | TGTGCCAGCAGCCAAAGCGGACAGGGAGCTGAAGCTTTCTTT | CASSQSGQGAEAFF
TRBJ2-7 | NA | TRBV10-3 | TRBD2 | TGTGCCATCAGTGAGCCCTTAACTAGCGGGAGTTTCGAGCAGTACTTC | CAISEPLTSGSFEQYF
TRBJ1-4 | NA | TRBV2 | NA | TGTGCCAGCAAGGGACATAATGAAAAACTGTTTTTT | CASKGHNEKLFF
TRBJ2-1 | few | TRBV5-1 | TRBD2 | TGCGCCAGCAGCGGGGGAGGGACCGAATTTAACAATGAGCAGTTCTTC | CASSGGGTEFNNEQFF
TRBJ2-1 | NA | TRBV5-4 | TRBD2 | TGTGCCAGCAGCTTGGTGTATACTAGCGGGGGCAATGAGCAGTTCTTC | CASSLVYTSGGNEQFF
TRBJ2-5 | few | TRBV4-1 | NA | TGCGCCAGCAGCCCCCTCGGTCGGGTGGAGACCCAGTACTTC | CASSPLGRVETQYF
TRBJ2-7 | NA | TRBV18 | TRBD2 | TGTGCCAGCTCACCACCGAAGACTAGCGGGGGCCGAGGCGAGCAGTACTTC | CASSPPKTSGGRGEQYF